The entry that follows covers one TCR beta chain sequence. This record belongs to a study of blood T cell repertoires in COVID-19. Germline values: CDR1 SNHLY, CDR2 FYNNEI. The CDR3 covers 16 residues. J was trimmed by 1 base and V by 11 bases; bases with no gene match: 14. The method was immunoSEQ multiplex PCR; TCRdb's version includes in-frame clones alone and lacks a portion of them. The repertoire holds around 300,000 clones, with about 90% as singletons. Two consecutive negative NP/OP PCR tests, clearance, or resolved symptoms defined Cohort 3 recovery. This chain links TRBV2 with TRBJ2-5, with 9 bases aligning to TRBD2. This sequence was found in a man aged 25 to 40 who had recovered from COVID-19. Sample: PBMCs or T cells enriched from blood (not recorded which). The CDR3 reads CAHEGERGAPQETQYF. CDR3 coding DNA: TGTGCCCACGAAGGGGAGCGGGGGGCCCCCCAAGAGACCCAGTACTTC.